These T cell receptor beta chains were read from a single sample in a study of blood T cell repertoires in COVID-19. Produced via immunoSEQ multiplex PCR; TCRdb's table is partial and in-frame only. The table includes about 42,000 clones, roughly 77% detected once. Sequenced material: peripheral blood. The receptor source for this set is an elderly man with acute or convalescent COVID-19. CDR3s include the opening cysteine and the closing phenylalanine or tryptophan. The order of the fields is D gene, clone size, J gene, V gene, CDR3 protein, CDR3 DNA. The D gene is left open where the match is weak. Some rows mark clone size as missing; the rest say once, few, many or name a class of expanded clone.

>-|once|TRBJ1-4|TRBV27
CASSKQGEDEKLFF
TGTGCCAGCAGTAAACAGGGAGAGGATGAAAAACTGTTTTTT
>-|-|TRBJ2-4|TRBV12-3/TRBV12-4
CASSLRGNIQYF
TGTGCCAGCAGTTTAAGGGGAAACATTCAGTACTTC
>TRBD2|-|TRBJ2-1|TRBV5-4
CASSGQWTSGNNEQFF
TGTGCCAGCAGCGGCCAGTGGACTAGCGGTAACAATGAGCAGTTCTTC
>-|-|TRBJ2-3|TRBV2
CATAVRSRDADTQYF
TGTGCCACGGCCGTGAGGTCCCGGGATGCAGATACGCAGTATTTT
>-|-|TRBJ2-7|TRBV3-1/TRBV3-2
CASSHLYEREQYF
TGTGCCAGCAGCCATTTGTACGAGCGCGAGCAGTACTTC
>TRBD2|few|TRBJ2-1|TRBV12-3/TRBV12-4
CASSYSGGPFF
TGTGCCAGCAGTTATAGCGGGGGGCCCTTCTTC
>TRBD1|once|TRBJ1-5|TRBV15
CATSRNRGNQPQHF
TGTGCCACCAGCAGAAACAGGGGTAATCAGCCCCAGCATTTT
>-|-|TRBJ1-5|TRBV10-2
CASSDPSLPQHF
TGCGCCAGCAGTGACCCCTCCTTACCCCAGCATTTT
>-|-|TRBJ1-4|TRBV30
CAWTQQDSPNEKLFF
TGTGCCTGGACCCAGCAGGACAGCCCAAATGAAAAACTGTTTTTT
>-|few|TRBJ2-6|TRBV6-5
CASSSVAGANVLTF
TGTGCCAGCAGTTCGGTTGCAGGGGCCAACGTCCTGACTTTC
>TRBD1|-|TRBJ2-5|TRBV7-3
CASSLGFGTVQETQYF
TGTGCCAGCAGCTTAGGTTTTGGGACAGTGCAAGAGACCCAGTACTTC
>-|-|TRBJ2-1|TRBV30
CAWRSVLGYNEQFF
TGTGCCTGGCGCTCAGTACTAGGCTACAATGAGCAGTTCTTC
>TRBD2|-|TRBJ2-2|TRBV27
CASSLYSGEGLAGELFF
TGTGCCAGCAGTTTATATTCGGGGGAGGGCCTCGCCGGGGAGCTGTTTTTT
>-|-|TRBJ1-1|TRBV18
CASSPQGGDTEAFF
TGTGCCAGCTCACCCCAGGGTGGGGACACTGAAGCTTTCTTT
>-|few|TRBJ2-3|TRBV9
CASSVGTGWTDTQYF
TGTGCCAGCAGCGTAGGTACAGGATGGACAGATACGCAGTATTTT
>TRBD2|few|TRBJ2-3|TRBV6-5
CASIGRADTQYF
TGTGCCAGCATAGGGAGGGCAGATACGCAGTATTTT
>-|-|TRBJ1-1|TRBV7-2
CASSLRRTVF
TGTGCCAGCAGCTTACGTCGGACAGTTTTT
>-|-|TRBJ2-2|TRBV5-8
CASSLMLNTGELFF
TGTGCCAGCAGCTTGATGCTAAACACCGGGGAGCTGTTTTTT
>TRBD2|-|TRBJ2-1|TRBV18
CASSPRTSGGAGEQFF
TGTGCCAGCTCACCTCGGACTAGCGGGGGGGCCGGTGAGCAGTTCTTC
>-|-|TRBJ1-1|TRBV28
CASTTRGGRAFF
TGTGCCAGCACCACTAGGGGGGGGCGGGCTTTCTTT
>TRBD1|-|TRBJ1-1|TRBV5-1
CASSSGQPNTEAFF
TGCGCCAGCAGCTCGGGACAGCCAAACACTGAAGCTTTCTTT
>TRBD1|once|TRBJ2-1|TRBV2
CASSEGTGGYEQFF
TGTGCCAGCAGTGAGGGGACAGGGGGCTATGAGCAGTTCTTC
>-|-|TRBJ1-1|TRBV28
CASSRQGPMNTEAFF
TGTGCCAGCAGCCGTCAGGGCCCCATGAACACTGAAGCTTTCTTT
>-|-|TRBJ1-2|TRBV3-1/TRBV3-2
CASSQVSVLGYTF
TGTGCCAGCAGCCAAGTCTCAGTTCTTGGCTACACCTTC
>TRBD1|-|TRBJ2-7|TRBV6-1
CASSEGGTVTYEQYF
TGTGCCAGCAGTGAAGGGGGGACAGTCACCTACGAGCAGTACTTC
>-|-|TRBJ2-7|TRBV7-8
CASSRDTWYEQYF
TGTGCCAGCAGCCGGGACACCTGGTACGAGCAGTACTTC
>TRBD1|-|TRBJ1-4|TRBV6-5
CASSLTTGVLAELFF
TGTGCCAGCAGCCTAACAACAGGGGTATTAGCGGAACTGTTTTTT
>-|-|TRBJ2-7|TRBV11-2
CASSLGPGKKRIEQYF
TGTGCCAGCAGCTTAGGCCCTGGTAAGAAGCGGATCGAGCAGTACTTC
>-|-|TRBJ2-7|TRBV6-4
CASSDSKHGPKTYEQYF
TGTGCCAGCAGTGACTCGAAACATGGGCCTAAAACCTACGAGCAGTACTTC
>-|-|TRBJ2-7|TRBV5-6
CASGRLTSAQYF
TGTGCCAGCGGCAGACTAACTTCTGCGCAGTACTTC
>-|-|TRBJ1-1|TRBV5-5
CASSWGGLTNTEAFF
TGTGCCAGCAGCTGGGGGGGACTGACGAACACTGAAGCTTTCTTT
>-|-|TRBJ1-6|TRBV28
CASSPQGVSNSPLHF
TGTGCCAGCAGTCCTCAAGGGGTTTCTAATTCACCCCTCCACTTT
>-|-|TRBJ2-1|TRBV7-3
CASSSGGGSYNEQFF
TGTGCCAGCAGCTCGGGGGGCGGAAGCTACAATGAGCAGTTCTTC
>TRBD2|-|TRBJ2-3|TRBV3-1/TRBV3-2
CASSPPLAGGSTDTQYF
TGTGCCAGCAGCCCACCACTAGCGGGAGGAAGCACAGATACGCAGTATTTT
>TRBD2|once|TRBJ2-1|TRBV5-1
CASSLASGLNEQFF
TGCGCCAGCAGCTTGGCTAGCGGACTCAATGAGCAGTTCTTC
>TRBD1|-|TRBJ2-5|TRBV9
CASSVRPGTGKETQYF
TGTGCCAGCAGCGTGCGTCCCGGGACAGGAAAAGAGACCCAGTACTTC
>TRBD1|-|TRBJ2-2|TRBV6-5
CASRSQGAVHGELFF
TGTGCCAGCAGATCTCAGGGGGCTGTCCACGGGGAGCTGTTTTTT
>-|-|TRBJ1-6|TRBV30
CAWSSAGGSPLHF
TGTGCCTGGAGTAGTGCGGGGGGTTCACCCCTCCACTTT
>-|few|TRBJ1-6|TRBV11-2
CASSSRTAAGSPLHF
TGTGCCAGCAGCTCAAGGACAGCCGCCGGGTCACCCCTCCACTTT
>-|-|TRBJ1-2|TRBV6-6
CASSLSVNYGYTF
TGTGCCAGCAGTTTGAGTGTCAACTATGGCTACACCTTC
>TRBD2|-|TRBJ2-7|TRBV5-4
CASSLGLAGVGEQYF
TGTGCCAGCAGCTTGGGACTAGCGGGAGTGGGCGAGCAGTACTTC
>TRBD1|-|TRBJ1-1|TRBV30
CAWSVGLRQGGTEAFF
TGTGCCTGGAGTGTAGGGCTTAGACAGGGGGGCACTGAAGCTTTCTTT
>-|many|TRBJ1-1|TRBV19
CASSIARMNTEAFF
TGTGCCAGTAGTATAGCCAGAATGAACACTGAAGCTTTCTTT
>-|-|TRBJ2-2|TRBV28
CASSFFLRGSGSGELFF
TGTGCCAGCAGTTTTTTTTTAAGGGGGAGTGGTTCCGGGGAGCTGTTTTTT
>TRBD2|-|TRBJ2-1|TRBV6-1
CASSELAGSYNEQFF
TGTGCCAGCAGTGAACTAGCGGGCTCCTACAATGAGCAGTTCTTC
>TRBD1|few|TRBJ1-6|TRBV15
CATSRSTTGSPLHF
TGTGCCACCAGCAGGAGCACGACAGGGTCACCCCTCCACTTT
>TRBD1|-|TRBJ2-7|TRBV10-3
CAMGQGVGYEQYF
TGTGCCATGGGACAGGGGGTAGGGTACGAGCAGTACTTC
>-|-|TRBJ1-6|TRBV6-5
CASSYSTGPANSPLHF
TGTGCCAGCAGTTACTCTACTGGGCCCGCTAATTCACCCCTCCACTTT
>TRBD1|-|TRBJ2-7|TRBV7-2
CASGQGSYEQYF
TGTGCCAGCGGACAGGGCTCCTACGAGCAGTACTTC
>TRBD1|-|TRBJ1-2|TRBV7-7
CASSPDRGGSYTF
TGTGCCAGCAGCCCGGACAGGGGTGGAAGCTACACCTTC
>-|-|TRBJ2-1|TRBV10-2
CATTKEGAREQFF
TGCGCCACGACGAAGGAGGGGGCGCGTGAGCAGTTCTTC
>TRBD1|-|TRBJ1-1|TRBV6-5
CASNLLTGATEAFF
TGTGCCAGCAACCTACTTACAGGGGCCACTGAAGCTTTCTTT
>-|once|TRBJ2-1|TRBV11-2
CASSLDLGEQFF
TGTGCCAGCAGCTTAGATCTCGGTGAGCAGTTCTTC